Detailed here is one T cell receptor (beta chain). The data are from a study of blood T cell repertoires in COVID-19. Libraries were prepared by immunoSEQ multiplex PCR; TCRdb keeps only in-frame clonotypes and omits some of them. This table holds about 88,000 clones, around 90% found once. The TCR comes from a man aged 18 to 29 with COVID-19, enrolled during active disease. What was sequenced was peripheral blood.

The CDR3 loop is CASSQGGQANTGELFF. The CDR3 nucleotides read TGTGCCAGCAGCCAAGGGGGACAGGCGAACACCGGGGAGCTGTTTTTT. The rearrangement links TRBV7-2 to TRBJ2-2; TRBD1 matches 8 bases. Germline V gene sequence: CDR1 SGHTA, CDR2 FQGNSA. Trimming took 5 bases from V and 0 from J; bases not matched to a gene: 5. The CDR3 loop spans 16 amino acids.